The following is a T cell receptor (beta chain) sequence with its context. Its antigen is unknown. This sample was included in a study of T-cell reconstitution after alpha-beta-depleted transplantation in children. Molecular barcoding with unique molecular identifiers was used for the TCRbeta library. TCRdb passed the PCR reads through MiXCR, listing each CDR3 protein once. The sample yields more than 75,000 distinct CDR3 sequences, about 25% seen once. General observations from the study: From newly produced T cells came most of the T-cell counts and diversity one year after transplant. Several hundred graft clones that had expanded were reportedly the source of alpha-beta T cells about two months after transplant.

V shed 2 bases and J 8 bases; nucleotides not matched to a gene: 9. Per germline, CDR1 LGHNA and CDR2 YNFKEQ. This CDR3 is built from 15 residues. The chain joins TRBV4-2 to TRBJ2-1; 7 bases fit TRBD1. The input for sequencing was PBMCs, taken before TCRalphabeta/CD19-depleted stem cell transplant. This receptor was identified in a boy aged 2 to 10 with acute lymphoblastic leukemia, due to receive a stem cell transplant. CDR3 in amino acids: CASSQTGVGRDEQFF. The CDR3 bases are TGTGCCAGCAGCCAAACAGGGGTTGGGCGCGATGAGCAGTTCTTC.